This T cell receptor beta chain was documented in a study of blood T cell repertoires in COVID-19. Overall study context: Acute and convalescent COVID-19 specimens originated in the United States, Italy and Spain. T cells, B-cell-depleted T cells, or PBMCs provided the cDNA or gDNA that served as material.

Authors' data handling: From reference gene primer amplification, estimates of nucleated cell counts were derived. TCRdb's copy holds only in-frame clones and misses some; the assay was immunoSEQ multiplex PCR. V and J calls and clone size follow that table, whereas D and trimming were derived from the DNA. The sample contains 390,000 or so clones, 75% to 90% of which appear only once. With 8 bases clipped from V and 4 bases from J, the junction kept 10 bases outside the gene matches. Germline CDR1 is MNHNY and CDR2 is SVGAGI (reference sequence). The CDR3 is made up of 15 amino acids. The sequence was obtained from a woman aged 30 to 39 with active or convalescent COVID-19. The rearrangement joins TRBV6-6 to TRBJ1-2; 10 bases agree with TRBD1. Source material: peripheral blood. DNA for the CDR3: TGTGCCAGCTCCAGACCGGGACAGGGGAGCTATGGCTACACCTTC. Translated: CASSRPGQGSYGYTF.